This section outlines one TCR beta chain sequence together with its context. The sample is drawn from a study of blood T cell repertoires in COVID-19. Germline-derived CDR1 and CDR2 are MRHNA and SNTAGT. Unmatched junction bases numbered 2, after V lost 2 bases and J lost 1 base. This CDR3 spans 15 amino acids. This table comes from immunoSEQ multiplex PCR, and its TCRdb copy is limited to in-frame clones, with some not included. The data contain hundreds of thousands of clones, around 87% of them seen just once; the ten biggest clones take up approximately 7.5%. The specimen sequenced was peripheral blood. This TCR was sampled from a man in his sixties who had recovered from COVID-19. This rearrangement joins TRBV6-4 to TRBJ2-3; 8 bases are shared with TRBD1. Written as DNA, the CDR3 is TGTGCCAGCAGTGACAGGGGACAGGGCACAGATACGCAGTATTTT. This codes for CASSDRGQGTDTQYF.